The subject of this entry is one T cell receptor (beta chain). The antigen is unknown. Germline CDR1 MNHNS, CDR2 SASEGT. CDR3 length: 12 residues. The V segment lost 6 bases and the J segment 8 bases; nucleotides outside the gene matches: 4. This sample was included in a study of shared clonotypes between healthy human individuals. About the research overall: Participating donors consisted of a couple of women and a few men aged 18 to 49. Each donor contributed plates that comprised three CD4 naive, three CD4 memory, two CD8 naive and one CD8 memory.

The authors loaded about 200 ng DNA, 25,000 to 30,000 T cell genomes, into sorted-subset replicate PCRs. Sequencing was performed with immunoSEQ multiplex PCR; in TCRdb, only in-frame clones are kept and a portion is missing. The sample has around 1,000,000 clones, around 77% seen once; the top ten hold approximately 0.9%. Study-wide points: Clonotypes shared by all four donors outscored non-shared clonotypes in generation probability.

The chain links TRBV6-1 to TRBJ2-1, with TRBD1 matching over 7 bases. The sequencing sample was made of memory CD4+ T cells from PBMCs. Subset given: CD45RA-negative fraction. The receptor's source is a man aged 18 to 29 in good health. Some clones in this sample may be carry-over from other donors' samples. CDR3 DNA sequence: TGTGCCAGCAGCCGAGGACAGGATGAGCAGTTCTTC. This codes for CASSRGQDEQFF.